This T cell receptor (beta chain) was captured in a study of radiotherapy plus CTLA-4 blockade in lung cancer. Produced via immunoSEQ multiplex PCR; TCRdb's table is partial and in-frame only. The sample has roughly 35,000 clones, over 70% seen once. The CDR3 has 14 residues. CDR1 SNHLY and CDR2 FYNNEI come from the germline V gene. The V end lost 3 bases, the J end lost 5 bases, and 14 bases lay between the germline ends. The table lists this clone with a count of one. The origin of this receptor is a human donor with non-small cell lung cancer that progressed on radiotherapy plus ipilimumab. Sequenced material: peripheral blood, taken from a patient treated with radiotherapy plus ipilimumab. This chain joins TRBV2 and TRBJ2-7; TRBD1 or TRBD2 may be the D gene (5 bases each). The CDR3 bases are TGTGCCAGCAGTGAGATGGGCCAGGGAGACGAGCAGTACTTC. Protein product: CASSEMGQGDEQYF.